This note documents a single TCR beta chain sequence. Different DNA sequences within this sample yield the same CDR3. This sample was included in a study of shared clonotypes between healthy human individuals. This CDR3 is 12 amino acids long. Per germline, CDR1 SEHNR and CDR2 FQNEAQ (reference sequence). V was clipped by 5 bases and J by 2 bases, with 6 bases between them. Assay: immunoSEQ multiplex PCR; the TCRdb copy retains only in-frame clones and omits some. Found here are over a million clones, about 75% of them singletons; the top ten hold approximately 1.5%. The chain has TRBV7-9 and TRBJ2-5; no clear D. Source material: memory CD4+ T cells sorted from blood. Subset indicated: CD45RA-negative fraction. The receptor comes from a young man in good health. The CDR3 reads CASSPPQETQYF. DNA of the CDR3: TGTGCCAGCAGCCCCCCTCAAGAGACCCAGTACTTC. Variable domain in full (rest from reference TRBV7-9 and TRBJ2-5): DTGVSQNPRHKITKRGQNVTFRCDPISEHNRLYWYRQTLGQGPEFLTYFQNEAQLEKSRLLSDRFSAERPKGSFSTLEIQRTEQGDSAMYLCASSPPQETQYFGPGTRLLVL.